This T cell receptor (beta chain) was recovered during a study of blood T cell repertoires in COVID-19. The V end lost 5 bases, the J end lost 9 bases, and 8 bases lay between the germline ends. This CDR3 comprises 12 residues. Germline loops: CDR1 MNHEY, CDR2 SMNVEV (reference sequence). Sequencing used immunoSEQ multiplex PCR; TCRdb keeps in-frame clones, though not all of them. The table shows over 400,000 clones, with roughly 88% occurring only once. Source material: peripheral blood. The chain uses TRBV27 and TRBJ1-6; D is undetermined. The sequence derives from a woman in her thirties with active or convalescent COVID-19. The CDR3, as DNA: TGTGCCAGCAGTCTAGTCGGTTCACCCCTCCACTTT. Its protein is CASSLVGSPLHF.